This T cell receptor beta chain was sequenced in a study of T cell changes during pregnancy in multiple sclerosis. Data came from immunoSEQ multiplex PCR; TCRdb stores just in-frame clones and leaves some out. This table has some 41,000 clones, roughly 90% appearing once. The V and J ends lost 3 bases and 10 bases respectively, with 31 bases between them. CDR3 length: 19 residues. In germline, CDR1 is MGHRA, CDR2 YSYEKL. The sequence came from a female donor with multiple sclerosis, enrolled in a pregnancy study. The gene calls are TRBV4-1 and TRBJ2-1, with D perhaps being TRBD1 or TRBD2 (5 bases each). Sequencing input: PBMCs (not recorded whether the cells were cultured). The CDR3 DNA follows: TGCGCCAGCAGCCAGGAAGTTCGGACGGGCTCGGATGGGGCTAGCGAGCAGTTCTTC. It translates to CASSQEVRTGSDGASEQFF.